This is a list of T cell receptor beta chains from one sample in a study of Graves' ophthalmopathy and Graves' hyperthyroidism. One entry per CDR3 protein results from TCRdb running MiXCR on the multiplex PCR reads. The table shows over a million distinct CDR3 sequences, with 35% to 40% occurring only once. Sequencing was performed on peripheral blood or thyroid tissue (not recorded which). Source of these receptors: an adult man with Graves' hyperthyroidism. The CDR3 runs from the conserved cysteine through the conserved F or W.

V	length	J	CDR3
TRBV6-1	15	TRBJ1-2	CASSFSAGNNYGYTF
TRBV5-1	15	TRBJ2-2	CASSFLDGSTGELFF
TRBV5-4	12	TRBJ1-4	CASSRPGEKLFF
TRBV5-4	15	TRBJ2-5	CASSLVLAGTETQYF
TRBV9	14	TRBJ2-7	CARIPGQASYEQYF
TRBV13	15	TRBJ2-5	CASSRRAENQETQYF
TRBV7-2	13	TRBJ2-5	CASTDGGEETQYF
TRBV19	15	TRBJ2-5	CASSSGTSGSETQYF
TRBV7-6	16	TRBJ2-7	CASSLGSGGTPYEQYF
TRBV19	14	TRBJ1-1	CASTRVGGNTEAFF
TRBV6-5	13	TRBJ1-2	CASRMTDVYGYTF
TRBV7-9	19	TRBJ1-5	CASSLVTGALQYSNQPQHF
TRBV7-6	15	TRBJ2-5	CASSLKERREETQYF
TRBV12-3/TRBV12-4	14	TRBJ1-1	CASSLAIGNTEAFF
TRBV18	12	TRBJ2-5	CASSPDQETQYF
TRBV11-2	15	TRBJ2-7	CASSTWDRGIYEQYF
TRBV7-2	16	TRBJ1-3	CASTGLAGLRGNTIYF
TRBV10-3	17	TRBJ1-5	CAISDRGGGDSNQPQHF
TRBV3-1	15	TRBJ2-7	CASSQGLASSYEQYF
TRBV7-9	14	TRBJ1-1	CASSLGQGLAEAFF
TRBV7-9	15	TRBJ2-7	CASSGGTGFRYEQYF
TRBV20-1	13	TRBJ2-5	CSAQAGGRETQYF
TRBV24-1	14	TRBJ1-1	CATSDAKAYTEAFF
TRBV20-1	13	TRBJ1-2	CSARKTGNYGYTF
TRBV12-3/TRBV12-4	15	TRBJ1-2	CASSSLGLAGGGYTF
TRBV12-3/TRBV12-4	15	TRBJ2-5	CASSFPGGGRETQYF
TRBV15	15	TRBJ2-2	CATSRVPMGTGELFF
TRBV29-1	15	TRBJ1-3	CSLDGRRPTGNTIYF
TRBV7-3	14	TRBJ1-4	CASNLRLQTEKLFF
TRBV9	14	TRBJ1-2	CASSPRTQGYGYTF
TRBV7-2	16	TRBJ2-2	CASRNWGSENTGELFF
TRBV30	12	TRBJ2-7	CAWRGEYYEQYF
TRBV10-3	10	TRBJ1-6	CAISESTLHF
TRBV27	14	TRBJ1-5	CASSKNSGNQPQHF
TRBV2	13	TRBJ1-2	CASSNDQGDGYTF